This T cell receptor beta chain was documented in a study of post-analysis software for immune sequencing data. Overall study findings and caveats: Relative to controls, patients had about five TRBV segments at higher frequency, with TRBV5-6, TRBV5-1 and TRBV20-1 among these.

cDNA libraries for TCR beta contained unique molecular identifiers. Each sample of about 1 to 10 million input T cells yielded 500,000 or so cDNA molecules, so each molecule approximated one T cell. One entry per CDR3 protein results from TCRdb running MiXCR on the PCR reads. Counted here are approximately 730,000 distinct CDR3 sequences, under 60% occurring once; the ten biggest clones make up approximately 4.4%. CDR1 is SGHRS, CDR2 YFSETQ, per germline. The J segment lost 4 bases and the V segment lost 1 base, leaving 5 bases of the junction unmatched. This CDR3 comprises 15 residues. Points on this clonotype: Its antigen is not known.

The sequencing input was blood. The chain employs TRBV5-1 and TRBJ2-7; TRBD2 aligns across 10 bases. The TCR sequence derives from a girl between 10 and 17 years old with multiple sclerosis. CDR3: CASSLFASGRYEQYF. The CDR3 DNA is TGCGCCAGCAGCTTGTTTGCTAGCGGGAGATACGAGCAGTACTTC.